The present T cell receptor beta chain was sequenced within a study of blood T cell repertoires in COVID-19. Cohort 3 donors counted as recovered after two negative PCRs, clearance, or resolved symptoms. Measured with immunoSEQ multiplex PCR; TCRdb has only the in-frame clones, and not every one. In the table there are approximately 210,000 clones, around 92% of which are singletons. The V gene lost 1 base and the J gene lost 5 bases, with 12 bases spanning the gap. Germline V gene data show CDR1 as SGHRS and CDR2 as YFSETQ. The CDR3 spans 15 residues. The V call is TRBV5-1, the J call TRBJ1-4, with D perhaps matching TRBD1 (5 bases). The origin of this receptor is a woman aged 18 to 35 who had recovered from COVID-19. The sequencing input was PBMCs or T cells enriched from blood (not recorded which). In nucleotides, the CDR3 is TGCGCCAGCAGCTTGTTCAGGGCACCGAATGAAAAACTGTTTTTT. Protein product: CASSLFRAPNEKLFF.